This entry concerns a single TCR beta chain. The data originate from a study of control samples from healthy donors and cancer patients. Some clones are missing from TCRdb's copy, which holds only in-frame ones; the method was immunoSEQ multiplex PCR. This sample has 130,000 to 150,000 clones, with about 93% found just once. Trimming cost V 2 bases and J 8 bases, with 5 bases left between them. The length of the CDR3 is 11 residues. Germline V gene sequence: CDR1 SGHTA, CDR2 FQGNSA. The V and J genes are TRBV7-2 and TRBJ2-3; unclear D gene. The TCR comes from a man aged 60-69 years with colorectal cancer. Sequencing used PBMCs. The CDR3 DNA follows: TGTGCCAGCAGCTTAAGGATTACGCAGTATTTT. The encoded protein is CASSLRITQYF.